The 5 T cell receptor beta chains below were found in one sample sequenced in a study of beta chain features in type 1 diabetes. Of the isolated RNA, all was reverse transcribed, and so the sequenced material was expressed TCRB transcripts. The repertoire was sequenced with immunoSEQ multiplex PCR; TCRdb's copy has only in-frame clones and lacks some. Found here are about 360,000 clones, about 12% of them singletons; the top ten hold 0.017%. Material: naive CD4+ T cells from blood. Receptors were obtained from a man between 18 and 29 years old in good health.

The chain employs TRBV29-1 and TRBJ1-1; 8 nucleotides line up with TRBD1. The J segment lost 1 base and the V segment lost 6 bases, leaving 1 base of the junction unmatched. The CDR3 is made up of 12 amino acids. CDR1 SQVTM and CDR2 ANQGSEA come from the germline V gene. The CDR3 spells CSVGQENTEAFF. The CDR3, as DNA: TGCAGCGTGGGACAGGAGAACACTGAAGCTTTCTTT.

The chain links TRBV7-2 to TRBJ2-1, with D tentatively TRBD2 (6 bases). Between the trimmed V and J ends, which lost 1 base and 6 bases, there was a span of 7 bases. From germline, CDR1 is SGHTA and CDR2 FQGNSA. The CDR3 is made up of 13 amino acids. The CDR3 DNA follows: TGTGCCAGCAGCTTAGGGGAGGTCAATGAGCAGTTCTTC. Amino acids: CASSLGEVNEQFF. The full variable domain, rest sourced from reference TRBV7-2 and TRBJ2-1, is GAGVSQSPSNKVTEKGKDVELRCDPISGHTALYWYRQSLGQGLEFLIYFQGNSAPDKSGLPSDRFSAERTGGSVSTLTIQRTQQEDSAVYLCASSLGEVNEQFFGPGTRLTVL.

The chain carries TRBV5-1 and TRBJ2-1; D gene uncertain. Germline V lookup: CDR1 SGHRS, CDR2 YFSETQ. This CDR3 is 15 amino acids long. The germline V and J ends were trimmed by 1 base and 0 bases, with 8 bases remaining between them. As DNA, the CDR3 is TGCGCCAGCAGCTTGCAATACGGCTCCTACAATGAGCAGTTCTTC. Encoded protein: CASSLQYGSYNEQFF.

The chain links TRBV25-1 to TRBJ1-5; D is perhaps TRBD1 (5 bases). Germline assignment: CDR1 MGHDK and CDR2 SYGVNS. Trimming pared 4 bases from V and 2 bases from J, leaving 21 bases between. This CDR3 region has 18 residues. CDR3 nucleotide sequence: TGTGCCAGCAGTGTCCCCGGGACTCCCATGTTGGGCAATCAGCCCCAGCATTTT. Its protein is CASSVPGTPMLGNQPQHF.

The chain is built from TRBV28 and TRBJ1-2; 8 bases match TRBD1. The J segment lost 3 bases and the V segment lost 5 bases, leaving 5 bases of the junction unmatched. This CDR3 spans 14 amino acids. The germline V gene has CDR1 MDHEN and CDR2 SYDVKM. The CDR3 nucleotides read TGTGCCAGCAGTACCGGACAGGGTCACTATGGCTACACCTTC. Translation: CASSTGQGHYGYTF.